This TCR beta chain stems from a study of blood T cell repertoires in COVID-19. The overall study: COVID-19 samples, acute and convalescent, were from the United States, Italy and Spain. PBMCs, B-cell-depleted T cells, or T cells were the source of the cDNA or gDNA that made up the material.

Original analysis: Estimated nucleated cell counts came from reference gene primer amplification. Repertoires were generated with immunoSEQ multiplex PCR, while TCRdb's copy carries only in-frame clones and drops some. V, J and clone size reflect that table, while D and trimming were determined from the DNA. The sample carries about 74,000 clones, roughly nine tenths recorded once. Germline V gene sequence: CDR1 LGHNT, CDR2 FRNRAP. Trimming took 1 base from V and 5 from J; bases not matched to a gene: 9. This CDR3 region has 18 residues. V usage is TRBV12-5 and J usage is TRBJ1-5; 12 positions match TRBD1. Input material: peripheral blood. The clonotype comes from a man aged 45-65 years with acute or convalescent COVID-19. The CDR3 DNA reads TGTGCTAGTGGTTTGGGGGACAGGGGGCCCCATGAAGATCAGCCCCAGCATTTT. Its translation: CASGLGDRGPHEDQPQHF.